The T cell receptor beta chain described here comes from a study of T cell responses to AZD1222 COVID-19 vaccine. General study results and limits: Receipt of two AZD1222 doses was followed by a rise in Spike-specific TCR breadth and depth.

This clone was recorded only once. The antigen remains undetermined. The table came from immunoSEQ multiplex PCR; TCRdb's copy has only in-frame clones and leaves some out. Among 100,000 to 150,000 clones listed, 80% to 90% were seen once. This specimen consisted of peripheral blood, obtained on day 0 of AZD1222 vaccination. The receptor's source is an adult in good health.

The DNA for the CDR3 is TGTGCCAGCAGTTTATGGGGCCGGGGGGCTTACGAGCAGTACTTC. This encodes CASSLWGRGAYEQYF. The gene calls are TRBV28 and TRBJ2-7, with TRBD2 as a possible D gene (7 bases). CDR3 length: 15 amino acids. Germline loops: CDR1 MDHEN, CDR2 SYDVKM. Trimming took 0 bases from V and 4 from J, leaving 13 bases between them.